This TCR beta chain was recorded in a study of blood T cells in healthy people across ages. Findings and limits, study-wide: With age, beta diversity per million T cells declined roughly linearly, significantly by 35 to 40.

The CDR3 has 13 residues. CDR1 and CDR2 from the germline V gene are DFQATT and SNEGSKA (reference sequence). Trimming took 0 bases from V and 3 from J, leaving 8 bases between them. The second PCR ran about 6 to 12 cycles with a sample-barcoded 5' primer and J-beta primers. MiXCR, applied by TCRdb to the 5' RACE reads, yields one record per CDR3 protein. Of 1.5 million or so distinct CDR3 sequences listed, less than 45% were seen once; the top ten hold over 3.5%. At least 7 million PBMCs were isolated per sample. This clonotype was observed many times. Its antigen is unidentified. The sequenced sample consisted of blood. V usage is TRBV20-1 and J usage is TRBJ1-1; D ambiguous. This clonotype was sampled from a young woman in good health. The CDR3 reads CSARDRADTEAFF. CDR3 nucleotide sequence: TGCAGTGCTAGAGATCGGGCAGACACTGAAGCTTTCTTT.